This T cell receptor beta chain originates from a study of cytomegalovirus exposure and HLA in healthy donors. Study at large: In a previous analysis, approximately 110 million unique TCR beta sequences were found from some 180 million T cells. Genotyping showed roughly 76% of 350 to 400 donors falling in the Caucasian-associated ancestry cluster.

The PCR employed 60 Vbeta primers together with 13 Jbeta primers. Authors' processing steps: Among the unique TCR beta chains that a later analysis counted, some 73 million in all, 9.5 million to 12 million were shared. Only in-frame clones appear in the TCRdb table, and some are missing; sequencing was by immunoSEQ multiplex PCR. V and J calls plus clone size are reproduced from that table; the DNA served to infer D and trimming. Here the sample spans about 130,000 clones, roughly 74% being singletons. Details on this clone: An end of the junction does not agree with germline; a read error may underlie this.

Germline V gene data show CDR1 as SSHAT and CDR2 as FNYEAQ (reference sequence). The CDR3 covers 13 residues. The clonotype comes from a male donor in good health and CMV-seronegative. The sample was PBMCs. The chain uses TRBV7-7 and TRBJ2-7; D may be TRBD1 (6 bases). Here the CDR3 reads CASSKKQGTEQYF. The CDR3 DNA follows: TGTGCTAGCAGCAAAAAACAGGGAACCGAGCAGTACTTC.